The clone carrying this T cell receptor beta chain has at least ten counts. Its target is not known. V lost 5 bases, J lost 6 bases, and 5 bases stayed unmatched. Germline V gives CDR1 SGHAT, CDR2 FQNNGV. The CDR3 is 14 residues long. This sample was taken from a study of T cells in Graves' hyperthyroidism and ophthalmopathy. On the study more broadly: Blood from the periphery was taken at initial diagnosis, before any treatment. Study findings and constraints: Most clonotypes that expanded in the thyroid above 0.001 also showed up in blood.

Amplification of TCR beta CDR3 regions used RNA as the template. With the HTBI primer set, the TCR CDR3 went through a first round of RT-PCR. Each CDR3 protein is one row after TCRdb ran MiXCR on the multiplex PCR reads. The data show about 400,000 distinct CDR3 sequences, about 15% seen once. Among ophthalmopathy patients, the Clinical Activity Score reached at least 3, the NOSPECS grade reached at least 4, and duration remained under 3 months. The chain has TRBV11-2 and TRBJ1-2, with 11 nucleotides matching TRBD1. The TCR comes from a man between 18 and 29 years old with Graves' ophthalmopathy. Sequencing used blood. The DNA for the CDR3 is TGTGCCAGCAGCCTGGACAGGGGGCCCCATGGCTACACCTTC. Its protein product is CASSLDRGPHGYTF. The full variable domain, completed using reference TRBV11-2 and TRBJ1-2, is EAGVAQSPRYKIIEKRQSVAFWCNPISGHATLYWYQQILGQGPKLLIQFQNNGVVDDSQLPKDRFSAERLKGVDSTLKIQPAKLEDSAVYLCASSLDRGPHGYTFGSGTRLTVV.